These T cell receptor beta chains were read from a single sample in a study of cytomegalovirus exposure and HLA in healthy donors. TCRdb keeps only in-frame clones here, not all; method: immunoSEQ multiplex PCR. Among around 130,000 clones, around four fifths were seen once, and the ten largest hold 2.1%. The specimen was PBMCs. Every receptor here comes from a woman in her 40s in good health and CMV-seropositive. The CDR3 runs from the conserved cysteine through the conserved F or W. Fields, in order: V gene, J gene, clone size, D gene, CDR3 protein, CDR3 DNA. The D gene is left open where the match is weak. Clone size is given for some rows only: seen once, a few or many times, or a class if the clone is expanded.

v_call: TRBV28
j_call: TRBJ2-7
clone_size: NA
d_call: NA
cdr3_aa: CASSLPPASSNEQYF
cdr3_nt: TGTGCCAGCAGTTTACCCCCCGCCTCTAGCAACGAGCAGTACTTC

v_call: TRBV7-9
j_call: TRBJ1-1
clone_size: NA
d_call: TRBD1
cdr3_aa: CASSRQGNTEAFF
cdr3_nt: TGTGCCAGCAGCCGACAGGGGAACACTGAAGCTTTCTTT

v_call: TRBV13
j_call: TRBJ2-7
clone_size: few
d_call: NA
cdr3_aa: CASSRHESEYEQYF
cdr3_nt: TGTGCCAGCAGCCGACACGAGTCAGAATACGAGCAGTACTTC

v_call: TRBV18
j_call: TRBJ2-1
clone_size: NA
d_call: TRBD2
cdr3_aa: CASSPPGLAGRSEQFF
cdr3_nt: TGTGCCAGCTCACCACCGGGACTAGCGGGACGAAGTGAGCAGTTCTTC

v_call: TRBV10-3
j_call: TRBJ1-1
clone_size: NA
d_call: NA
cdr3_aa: CAIRGGAAGLNTEAFF
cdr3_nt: TGTGCCATCCGGGGGGGGGCTGCAGGGTTGAACACTGAAGCTTTCTTT

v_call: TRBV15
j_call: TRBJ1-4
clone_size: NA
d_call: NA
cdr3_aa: CATAGANEKLFF
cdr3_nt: TGTGCCACGGCAGGTGCGAATGAAAAACTGTTTTTT

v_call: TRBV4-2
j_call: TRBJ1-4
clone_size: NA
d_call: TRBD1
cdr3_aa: CASSTQTGVNEKLFF
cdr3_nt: TGTGCCAGCAGCACGCAGACAGGGGTTAATGAAAAACTGTTTTTT

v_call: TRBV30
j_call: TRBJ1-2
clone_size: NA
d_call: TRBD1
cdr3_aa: CAWSGEGQYYGYTF
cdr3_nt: TGTGCCTGGAGTGGAGAGGGACAGTACTATGGCTACACCTTC

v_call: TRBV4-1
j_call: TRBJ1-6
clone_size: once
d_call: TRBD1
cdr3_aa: CASSSHLQGVSYNSPLHF
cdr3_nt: TGCGCCAGCAGCTCCCACCTGCAGGGGGTCTCCTATAATTCACCCCTCCACTTT

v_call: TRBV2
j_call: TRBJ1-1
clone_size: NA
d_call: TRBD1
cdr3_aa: CASVMSGGRTEAFF
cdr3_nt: TGTGCCAGTGTGATGTCAGGGGGTAGGACTGAAGCTTTCTTT

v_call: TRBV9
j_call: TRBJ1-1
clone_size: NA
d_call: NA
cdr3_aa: CASSVAKKGGMNTEAFF
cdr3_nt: TGTGCCAGCAGCGTAGCGAAAAAAGGGGGAATGAACACTGAAGCTTTCTTT

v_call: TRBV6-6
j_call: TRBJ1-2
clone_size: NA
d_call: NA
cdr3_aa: CASSYSQGFYGYTF
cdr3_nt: TGTGCCAGCAGTTACTCCCAGGGATTCTATGGCTACACCTTC

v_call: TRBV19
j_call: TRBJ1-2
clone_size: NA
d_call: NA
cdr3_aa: CASMGAYRGYTF
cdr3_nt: TGTGCCAGCATGGGGGCTTATCGTGGCTACACCTTC

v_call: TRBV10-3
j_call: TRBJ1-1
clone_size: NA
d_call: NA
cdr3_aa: CAISEGPTGVTEAFF
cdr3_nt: TGTGCCATCAGTGAGGGTCCAACGGGGGTCACTGAAGCTTTCTTT

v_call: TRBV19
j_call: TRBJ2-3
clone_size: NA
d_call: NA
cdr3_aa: CASSTTSQGDTQYF
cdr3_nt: TGTGCCAGTAGTACTACTAGCCAGGGCGATACGCAGTATTTT

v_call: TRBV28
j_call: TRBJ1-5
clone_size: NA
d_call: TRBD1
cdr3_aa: CASSPDRGQNQPQHF
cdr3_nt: TGTGCCAGCAGTCCCGACAGGGGGCAAAATCAGCCCCAGCATTTT

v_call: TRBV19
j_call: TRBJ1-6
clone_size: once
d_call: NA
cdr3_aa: CATGGDYNSPLHF
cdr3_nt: TGTGCCACGGGGGGGGACTATAATTCACCCCTCCACTTT

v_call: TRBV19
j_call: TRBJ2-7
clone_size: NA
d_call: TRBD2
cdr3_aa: CASSILAGSSYEQYF
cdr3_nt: TGTGCCAGTAGTATCCTAGCGGGCAGCTCCTACGAGCAGTACTTC

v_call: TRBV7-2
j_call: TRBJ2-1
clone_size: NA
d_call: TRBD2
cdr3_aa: CASSFSGGLDYNEQFF
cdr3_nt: TGTGCCAGCAGCTTCAGCGGGGGGCTAGACTACAATGAGCAGTTCTTC

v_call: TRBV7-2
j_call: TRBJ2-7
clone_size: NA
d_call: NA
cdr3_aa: CASSVTAGSYEQYF
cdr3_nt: TGTGCCAGCAGCGTCACAGCTGGATCCTACGAGCAGTACTTC

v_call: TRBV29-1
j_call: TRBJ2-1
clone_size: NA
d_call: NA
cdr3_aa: CSVGVGGLAYNEQFF
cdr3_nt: TGCAGCGTGGGTGTCGGTGGACTGGCCTACAATGAGCAGTTCTTC